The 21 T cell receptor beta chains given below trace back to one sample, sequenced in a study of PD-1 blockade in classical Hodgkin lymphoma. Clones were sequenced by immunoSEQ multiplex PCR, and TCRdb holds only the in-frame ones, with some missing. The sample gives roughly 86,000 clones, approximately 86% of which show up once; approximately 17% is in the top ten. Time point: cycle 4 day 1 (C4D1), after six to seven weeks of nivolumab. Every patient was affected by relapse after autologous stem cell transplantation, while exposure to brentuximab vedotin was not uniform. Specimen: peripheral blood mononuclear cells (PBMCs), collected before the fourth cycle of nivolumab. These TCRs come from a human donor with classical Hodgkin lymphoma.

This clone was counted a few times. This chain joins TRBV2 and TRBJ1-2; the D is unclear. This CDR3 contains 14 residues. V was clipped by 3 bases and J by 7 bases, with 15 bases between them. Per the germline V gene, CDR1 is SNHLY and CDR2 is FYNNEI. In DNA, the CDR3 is TGTGCCAGCAGTGAGTCCCGAGGTGCGGCTGGCTACACCTTC. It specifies CASSESRGAAGYTF.

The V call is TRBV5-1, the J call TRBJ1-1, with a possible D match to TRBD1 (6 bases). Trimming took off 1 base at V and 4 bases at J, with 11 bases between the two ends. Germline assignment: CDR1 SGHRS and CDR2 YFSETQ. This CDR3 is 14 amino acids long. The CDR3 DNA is TGCGCCAGCAGCTTGTTAGGGGGTGGCACTGAAGCTTTCTTT. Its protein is CASSLLGGGTEAFF.

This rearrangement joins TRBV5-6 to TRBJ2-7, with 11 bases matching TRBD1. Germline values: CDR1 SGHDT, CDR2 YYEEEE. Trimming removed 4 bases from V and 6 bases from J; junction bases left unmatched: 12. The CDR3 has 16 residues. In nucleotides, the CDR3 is TGTGCCAGCAGCCCGAGGGGTTGGACAGGGGGCCTCGAGCAGTACTTC. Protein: CASSPRGWTGGLEQYF.

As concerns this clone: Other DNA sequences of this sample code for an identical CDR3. The DNA for the CDR3 is TGTGCCAGCAGGACGCCTGGGGCTTACACTGAAGCTTTCTTT. It codes for CASRTPGAYTEAFF. The chain employs TRBV28 and TRBJ1-1; D possibly corresponds to TRBD1 (5 bases). Per germline, CDR1 MDHEN and CDR2 SYDVKM. V lost 6 bases and J lost 3, with 14 bases in between. This CDR3 comprises 14 residues.

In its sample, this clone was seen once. In DNA, the CDR3 is TGCAGTGCTAGTGGGAACTACGAGCAGTACTTC. This gives the protein CSASGNYEQYF. The chain links TRBV20-1 to TRBJ2-7; D uncertain. The CDR3 totals 11 residues. The V and J ends lost 3 bases and 3 bases respectively, with 6 bases between them. Germline values: CDR1 DFQATT, CDR2 SNEGSKA (reference sequence).

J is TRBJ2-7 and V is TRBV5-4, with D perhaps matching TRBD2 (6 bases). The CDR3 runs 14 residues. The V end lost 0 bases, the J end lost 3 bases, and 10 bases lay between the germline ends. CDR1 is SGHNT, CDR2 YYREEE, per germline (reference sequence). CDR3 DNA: TGTGCCAGCAGCTTGGATGATAGCGGCTACGAGCAGTACTTC. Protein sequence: CASSLDDSGYEQYF. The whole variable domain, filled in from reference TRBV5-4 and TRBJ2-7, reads ETGVTQSPTHLIKTRGQQVTLRCSSQSGHNTVSWYQQALGQGPQFIFQYYREEENGRGNFPPRFSGLQFPNYSSELNVNALELDDSALYLCASSLDDSGYEQYFGPGTRLTVT.

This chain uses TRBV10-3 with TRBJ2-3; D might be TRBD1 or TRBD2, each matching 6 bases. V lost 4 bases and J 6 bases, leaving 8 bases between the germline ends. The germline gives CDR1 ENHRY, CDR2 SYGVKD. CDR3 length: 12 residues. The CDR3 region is CAISVGGDTQYF. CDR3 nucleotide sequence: TGTGCCATCAGTGTAGGGGGGGATACGCAGTATTTT.

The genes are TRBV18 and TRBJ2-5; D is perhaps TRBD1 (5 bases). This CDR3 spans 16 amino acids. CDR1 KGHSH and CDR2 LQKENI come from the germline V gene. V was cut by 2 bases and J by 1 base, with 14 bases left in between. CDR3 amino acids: CASSPGAGSGQETQYF. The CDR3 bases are TGTGCCAGCTCACCAGGGGCAGGGTCGGGCCAAGAGACCCAGTACTTC.

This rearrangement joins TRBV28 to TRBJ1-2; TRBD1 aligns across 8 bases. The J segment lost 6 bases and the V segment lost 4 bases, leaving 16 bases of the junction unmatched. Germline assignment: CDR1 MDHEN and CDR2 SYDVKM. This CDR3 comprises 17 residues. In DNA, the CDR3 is TGTGCCAGCAGTTCCCCCGGGACAGGCCGTTTCATCGATGGCTACACCTTC. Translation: CASSSPGTGRFIDGYTF.

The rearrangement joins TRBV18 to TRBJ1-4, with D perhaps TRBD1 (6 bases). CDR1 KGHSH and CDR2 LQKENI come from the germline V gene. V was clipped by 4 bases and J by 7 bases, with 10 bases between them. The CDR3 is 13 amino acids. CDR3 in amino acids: CASSLSTGEKLFF. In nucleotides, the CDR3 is TGTGCCAGCTCACTATCGACAGGTGAAAAACTGTTTTTT.

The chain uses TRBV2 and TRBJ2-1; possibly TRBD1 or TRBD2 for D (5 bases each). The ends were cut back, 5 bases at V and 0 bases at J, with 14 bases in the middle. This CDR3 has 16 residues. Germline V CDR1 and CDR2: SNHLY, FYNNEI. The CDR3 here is CASSPPGPSSYNEQFF. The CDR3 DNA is TGTGCCAGCAGTCCTCCGGGACCGAGCTCCTACAATGAGCAGTTCTTC. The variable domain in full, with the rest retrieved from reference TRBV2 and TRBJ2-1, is EPEVTQTPSHQVTQMGQEVILRCVPISNHLYFYWYRQILGQKVEFLVSFYNNEISEKSEIFDDQFSVERPDGSNFTLKIRSTKLEDSAMYFCASSPPGPSSYNEQFFGPGTRLTVL.

The CDR3 loop reads CASSQDVRSIQYF. CDR3 DNA: TGTGCCAGCAGCCAAGACGTAAGAAGTATTCAGTACTTC. The J gene is TRBJ2-4, the V gene TRBV14, with no clear D. The germline V gene encodes CDR1 SGHDN and CDR2 FVKESK. There are 13 residues in the CDR3. V shed 0 bases and J shed 10 bases, with 10 bases lying between them.

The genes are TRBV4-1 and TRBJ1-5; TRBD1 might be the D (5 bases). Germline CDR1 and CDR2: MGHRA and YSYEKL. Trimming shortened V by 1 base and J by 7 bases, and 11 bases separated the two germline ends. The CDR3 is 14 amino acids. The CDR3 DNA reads TGCGCCAGCAGCCAAGTAGGGGTAGGACAGCCCCAGCATTTT. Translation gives CASSQVGVGQPQHF.

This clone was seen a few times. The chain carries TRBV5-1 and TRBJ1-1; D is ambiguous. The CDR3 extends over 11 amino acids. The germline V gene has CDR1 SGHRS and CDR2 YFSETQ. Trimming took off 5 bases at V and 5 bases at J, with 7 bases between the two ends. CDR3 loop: CASREGTEAFF. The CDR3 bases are TGCGCCAGCAGGGAGGGTACTGAAGCTTTCTTT.

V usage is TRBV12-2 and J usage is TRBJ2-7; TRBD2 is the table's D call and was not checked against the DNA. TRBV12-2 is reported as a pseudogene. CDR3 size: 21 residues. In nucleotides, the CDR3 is TGTGCAAGTCGCTTAGGGCCGCCCCCGGGACTAGCGGGAGGGAGTCCCTACGAGCAGTACTTC. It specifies CASRLGPPPGLAGGSPYEQYF.

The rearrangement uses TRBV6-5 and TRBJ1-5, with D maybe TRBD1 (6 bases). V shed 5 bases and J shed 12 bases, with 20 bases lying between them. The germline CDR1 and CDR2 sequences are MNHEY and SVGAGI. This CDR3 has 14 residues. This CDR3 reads CASSRGTSRNFQHF. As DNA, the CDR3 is TGTGCCAGCAGTAGGGGGACATCCCGTAACTTCCAGCATTTT.

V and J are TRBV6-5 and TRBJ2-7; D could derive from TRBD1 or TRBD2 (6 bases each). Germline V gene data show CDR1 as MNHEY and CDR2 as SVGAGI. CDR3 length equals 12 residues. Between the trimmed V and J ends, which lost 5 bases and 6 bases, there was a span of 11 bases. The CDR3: CASSGTGAEQYF. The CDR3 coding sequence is TGTGCCAGCAGTGGTACGGGGGCCGAGCAGTACTTC.

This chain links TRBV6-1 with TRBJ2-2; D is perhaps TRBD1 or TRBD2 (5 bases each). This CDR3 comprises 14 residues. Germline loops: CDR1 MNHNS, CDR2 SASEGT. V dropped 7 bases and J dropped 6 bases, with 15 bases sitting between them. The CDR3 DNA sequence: TGTGCCAGCAATTCACTGGGGGTTGCCGGGGAGCTGTTTTTT. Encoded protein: CASNSLGVAGELFF.

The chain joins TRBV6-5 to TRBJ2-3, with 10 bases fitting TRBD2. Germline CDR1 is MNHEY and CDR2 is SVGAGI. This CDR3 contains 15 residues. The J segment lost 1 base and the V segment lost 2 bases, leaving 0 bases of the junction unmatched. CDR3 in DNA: TGTGCCAGCAGTTACGGGACTAGCGGCACAGATACGCAGTATTTT. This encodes CASSYGTSGTDTQYF.

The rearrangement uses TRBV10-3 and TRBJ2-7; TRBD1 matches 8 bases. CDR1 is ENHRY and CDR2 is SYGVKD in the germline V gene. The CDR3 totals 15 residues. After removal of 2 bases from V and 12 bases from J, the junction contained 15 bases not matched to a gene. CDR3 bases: TGTGCCATCAGTGAGACGGCAGGGGGCAGTGGTCTGGCGTACTTC. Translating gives CAISETAGGSGLAYF.

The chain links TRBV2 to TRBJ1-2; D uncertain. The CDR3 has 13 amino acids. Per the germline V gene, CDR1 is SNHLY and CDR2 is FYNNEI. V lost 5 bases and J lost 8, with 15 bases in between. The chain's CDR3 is CASSWTVYEGYTF. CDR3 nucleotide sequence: TGTGCCAGCAGTTGGACCGTTTACGAGGGCTACACCTTC. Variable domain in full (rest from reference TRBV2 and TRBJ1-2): EPEVTQTPSHQVTQMGQEVILRCVPISNHLYFYWYRQILGQKVEFLVSFYNNEISEKSEIFDDQFSVERPDGSNFTLKIRSTKLEDSAMYFCASSWTVYEGYTFGSGTRLTVV.